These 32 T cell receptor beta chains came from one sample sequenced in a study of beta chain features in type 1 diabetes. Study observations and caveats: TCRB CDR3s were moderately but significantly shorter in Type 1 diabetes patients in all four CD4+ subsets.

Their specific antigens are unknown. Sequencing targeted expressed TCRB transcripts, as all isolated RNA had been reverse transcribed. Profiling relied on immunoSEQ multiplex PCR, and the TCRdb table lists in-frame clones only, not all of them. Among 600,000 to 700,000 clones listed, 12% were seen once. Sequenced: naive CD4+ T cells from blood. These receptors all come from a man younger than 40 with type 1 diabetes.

The CDR3 nucleotides read TGTGCCAGCAGCTTATTGACTAGCGGCAGGGATACGCAGTATTTT. Protein product: CASSLLTSGRDTQYF. The rearrangement uses TRBV7-2 and TRBJ2-3; 9 bases align to TRBD2. V shed 2 bases, J shed 6 bases, and the junction held 6 bases outside the gene matches. CDR1 SGHTA and CDR2 FQGNSA come from the germline V gene. This CDR3 has 15 residues.

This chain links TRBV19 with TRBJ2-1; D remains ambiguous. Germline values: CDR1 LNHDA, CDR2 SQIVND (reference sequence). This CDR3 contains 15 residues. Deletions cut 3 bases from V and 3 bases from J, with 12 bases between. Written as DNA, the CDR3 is TGTGCCAGTAGTATTGGAAGAGAGAGCTACAATGAGCAGTTCTTC. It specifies CASSIGRESYNEQFF. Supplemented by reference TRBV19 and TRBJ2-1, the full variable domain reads DGGITQSPKYLFRKEGQNVTLSCEQNLNHDAMYWYRQDPGQGLRLIYYSQIVNDFQKGDIAEGYSVSREKKESFPLTVTSAQKNPTAFYLCASSIGRESYNEQFFGPGTRLTVL.

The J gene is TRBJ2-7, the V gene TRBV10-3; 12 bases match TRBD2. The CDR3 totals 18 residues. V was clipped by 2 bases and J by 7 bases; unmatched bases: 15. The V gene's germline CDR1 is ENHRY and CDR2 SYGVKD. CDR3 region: CAISETRTSGAQNGEQYF. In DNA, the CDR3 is TGTGCCATCAGTGAGACCCGGACTAGCGGGGCCCAGAACGGGGAGCAGTACTTC.

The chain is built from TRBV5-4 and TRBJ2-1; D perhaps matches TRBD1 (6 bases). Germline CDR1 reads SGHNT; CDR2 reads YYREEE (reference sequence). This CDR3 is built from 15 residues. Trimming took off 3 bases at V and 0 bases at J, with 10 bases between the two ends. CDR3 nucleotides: TGTGCCAGCAGCTATGGACAGAGCTCCTACAATGAGCAGTTCTTC. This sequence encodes CASSYGQSSYNEQFF.

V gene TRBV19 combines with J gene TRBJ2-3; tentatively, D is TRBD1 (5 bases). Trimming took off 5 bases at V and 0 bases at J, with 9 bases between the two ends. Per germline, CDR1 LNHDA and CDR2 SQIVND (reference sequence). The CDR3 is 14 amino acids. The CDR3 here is CASSRKGSTDTQYF. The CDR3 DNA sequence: TGTGCCAGTAGTCGGAAGGGGAGCACAGATACGCAGTATTTT.

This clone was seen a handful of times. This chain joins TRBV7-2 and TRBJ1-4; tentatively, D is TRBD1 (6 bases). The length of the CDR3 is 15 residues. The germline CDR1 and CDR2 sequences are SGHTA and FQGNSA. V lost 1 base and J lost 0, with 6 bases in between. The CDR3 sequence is CASSLGTATNEKLFF. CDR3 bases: TGTGCCAGCAGCTTAGGGACAGCAACTAATGAAAAACTGTTTTTT.

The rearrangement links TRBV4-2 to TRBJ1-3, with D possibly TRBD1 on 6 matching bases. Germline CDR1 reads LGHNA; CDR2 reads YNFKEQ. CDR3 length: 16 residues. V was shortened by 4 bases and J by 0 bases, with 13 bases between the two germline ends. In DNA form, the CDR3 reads TGTGCCAGCAGCCGGGGAGTAGGGGGCTCTGGAAACACCATATATTTT. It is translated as CASSRGVGGSGNTIYF.

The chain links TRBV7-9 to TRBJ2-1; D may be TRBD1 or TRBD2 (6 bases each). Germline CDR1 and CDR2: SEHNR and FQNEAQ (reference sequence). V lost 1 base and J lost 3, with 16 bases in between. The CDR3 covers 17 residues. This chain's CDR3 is CASSLGGGRSFYNEQFF. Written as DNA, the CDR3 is TGTGCCAGCAGCTTAGGAGGGGGGCGGTCTTTCTACAATGAGCAGTTCTTC.

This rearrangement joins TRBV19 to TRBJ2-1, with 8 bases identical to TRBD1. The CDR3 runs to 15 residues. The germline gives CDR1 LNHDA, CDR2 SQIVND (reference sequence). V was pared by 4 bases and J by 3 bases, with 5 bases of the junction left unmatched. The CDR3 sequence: CASSKRDRGYNEQFF. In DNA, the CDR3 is TGTGCCAGTAGTAAACGTGACAGGGGCTACAATGAGCAGTTCTTC.

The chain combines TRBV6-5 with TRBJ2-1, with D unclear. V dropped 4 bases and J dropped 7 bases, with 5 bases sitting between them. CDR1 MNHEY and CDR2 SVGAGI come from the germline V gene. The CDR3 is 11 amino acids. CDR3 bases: TGTGCCAGCAGTTTCTGGAATGAGCAGTTCTTC. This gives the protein CASSFWNEQFF.

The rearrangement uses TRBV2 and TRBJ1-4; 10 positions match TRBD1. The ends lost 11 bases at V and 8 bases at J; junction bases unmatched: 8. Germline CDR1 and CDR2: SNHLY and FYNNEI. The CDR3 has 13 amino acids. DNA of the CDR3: TGTGCCGGCTCGGACAGGGGGGAGGAAAAACTGTTTTTT. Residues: CAGSDRGEEKLFF.

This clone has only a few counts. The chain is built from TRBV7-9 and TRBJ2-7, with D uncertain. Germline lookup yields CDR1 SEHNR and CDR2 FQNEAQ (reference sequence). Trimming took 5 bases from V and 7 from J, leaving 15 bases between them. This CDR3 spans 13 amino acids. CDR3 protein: CASSPEVKAEQYF. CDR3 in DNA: TGTGCCAGCAGCCCCGAGGTGAAGGCGGAGCAGTACTTC.

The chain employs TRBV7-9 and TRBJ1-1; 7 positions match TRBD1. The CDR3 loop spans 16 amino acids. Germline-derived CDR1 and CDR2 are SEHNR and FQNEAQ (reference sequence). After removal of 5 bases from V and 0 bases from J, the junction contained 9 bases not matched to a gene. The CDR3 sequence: CASSRTGDSLNTEAFF. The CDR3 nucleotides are TGTGCCAGCAGCCGCACGGGGGACAGCCTGAACACTGAAGCTTTCTTT.

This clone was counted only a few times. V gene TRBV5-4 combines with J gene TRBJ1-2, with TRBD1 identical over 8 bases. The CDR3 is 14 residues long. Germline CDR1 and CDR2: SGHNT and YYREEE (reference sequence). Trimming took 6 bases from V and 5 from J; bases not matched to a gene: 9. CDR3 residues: CASNKPGQVYGYTF. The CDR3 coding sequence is TGTGCCAGCAACAAACCGGGACAGGTTTATGGCTACACCTTC.

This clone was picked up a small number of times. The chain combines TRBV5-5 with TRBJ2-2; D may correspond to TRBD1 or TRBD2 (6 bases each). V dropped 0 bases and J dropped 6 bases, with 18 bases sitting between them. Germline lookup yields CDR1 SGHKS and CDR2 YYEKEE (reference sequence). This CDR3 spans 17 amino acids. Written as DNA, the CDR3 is TGTGCCAGCAGCTTGGGGCCGACAGGACTATTCGCCGGGGAGCTGTTTTTT. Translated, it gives CASSLGPTGLFAGELFF.

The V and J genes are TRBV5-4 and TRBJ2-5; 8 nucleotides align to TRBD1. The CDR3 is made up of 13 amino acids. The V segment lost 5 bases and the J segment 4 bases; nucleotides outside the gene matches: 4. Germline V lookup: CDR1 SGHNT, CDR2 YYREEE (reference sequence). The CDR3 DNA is TGTGCCAGCAGTTCGGACAGGGTAGAGACCCAGTACTTC. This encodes CASSSDRVETQYF.

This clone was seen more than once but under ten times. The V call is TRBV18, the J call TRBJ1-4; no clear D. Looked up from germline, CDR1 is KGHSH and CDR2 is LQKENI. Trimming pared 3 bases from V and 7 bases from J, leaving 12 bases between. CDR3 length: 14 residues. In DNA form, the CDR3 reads TGTGCCAGCTCACCTGAAGGATGGGGTGAAAAACTGTTTTTT. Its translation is CASSPEGWGEKLFF.

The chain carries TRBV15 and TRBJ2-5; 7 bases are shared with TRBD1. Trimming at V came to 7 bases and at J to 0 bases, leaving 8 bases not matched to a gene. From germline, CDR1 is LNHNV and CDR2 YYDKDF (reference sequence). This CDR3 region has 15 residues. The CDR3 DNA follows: TGTGCCACCACCAGTGGGGACAGCTACCAAGAGACCCAGTACTTC. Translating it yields CATTSGDSYQETQYF.

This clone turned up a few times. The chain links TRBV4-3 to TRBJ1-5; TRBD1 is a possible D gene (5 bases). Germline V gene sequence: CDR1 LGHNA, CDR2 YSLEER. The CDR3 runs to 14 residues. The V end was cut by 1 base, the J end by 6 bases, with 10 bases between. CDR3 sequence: CASSQARGTQPQHF. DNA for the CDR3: TGCGCCAGCAGCCAAGCGCGGGGGACTCAGCCCCAGCATTTT.

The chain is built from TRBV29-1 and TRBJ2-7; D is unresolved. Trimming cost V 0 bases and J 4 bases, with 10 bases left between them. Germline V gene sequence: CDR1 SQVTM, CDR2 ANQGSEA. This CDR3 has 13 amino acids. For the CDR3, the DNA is TGCAGCGTTGAAGATCCACACGGGTACGAGCAGTACTTC. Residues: CSVEDPHGYEQYF.

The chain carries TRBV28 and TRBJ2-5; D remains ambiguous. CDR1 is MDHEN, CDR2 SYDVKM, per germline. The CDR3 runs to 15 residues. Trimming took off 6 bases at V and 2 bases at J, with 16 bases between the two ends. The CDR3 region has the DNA TGTGCCAGCAGCCTAGACATGCCCCAACAAGAGACCCAGTACTTC. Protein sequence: CASSLDMPQQETQYF.

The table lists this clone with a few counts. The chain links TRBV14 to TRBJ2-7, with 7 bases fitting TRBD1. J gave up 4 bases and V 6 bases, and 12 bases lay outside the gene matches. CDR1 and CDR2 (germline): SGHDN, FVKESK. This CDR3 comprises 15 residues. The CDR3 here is CASSPELGTAYEQYF. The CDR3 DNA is TGTGCCAGCAGTCCAGAATTAGGGACAGCTTACGAGCAGTACTTC.

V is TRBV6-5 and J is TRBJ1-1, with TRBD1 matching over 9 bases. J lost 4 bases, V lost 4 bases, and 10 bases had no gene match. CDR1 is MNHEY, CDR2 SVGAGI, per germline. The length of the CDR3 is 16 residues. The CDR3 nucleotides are TGTGCCAGCAGTTCCCCTACCTGGACAGGGGTCACTGAAGCTTTCTTT. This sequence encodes CASSSPTWTGVTEAFF.

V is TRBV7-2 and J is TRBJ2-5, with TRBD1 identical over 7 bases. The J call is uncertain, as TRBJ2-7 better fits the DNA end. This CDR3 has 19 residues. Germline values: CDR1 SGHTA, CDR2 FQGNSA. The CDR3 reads CASSPRQGLKPLNHYEQYF. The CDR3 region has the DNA TGTGCCAGCAGCCCTCGACAGGGATTAAAGCCCCTGAATCACTACGAGCAGTACTTC.

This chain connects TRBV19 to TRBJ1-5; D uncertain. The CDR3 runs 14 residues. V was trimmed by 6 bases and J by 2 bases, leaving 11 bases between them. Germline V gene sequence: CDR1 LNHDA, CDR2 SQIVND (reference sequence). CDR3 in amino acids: CASRGPSGNQPQHF. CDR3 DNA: TGTGCCAGTAGAGGACCGAGTGGCAATCAGCCCCAGCATTTT.

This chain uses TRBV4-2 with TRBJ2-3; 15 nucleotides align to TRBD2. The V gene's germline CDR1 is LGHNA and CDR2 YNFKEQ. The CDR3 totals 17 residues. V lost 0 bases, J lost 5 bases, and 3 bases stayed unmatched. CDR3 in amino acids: CASSQDGTSGGRDTQYF. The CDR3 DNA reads TGTGCCAGCAGCCAAGACGGGACTAGCGGGGGGAGAGATACGCAGTATTTT.

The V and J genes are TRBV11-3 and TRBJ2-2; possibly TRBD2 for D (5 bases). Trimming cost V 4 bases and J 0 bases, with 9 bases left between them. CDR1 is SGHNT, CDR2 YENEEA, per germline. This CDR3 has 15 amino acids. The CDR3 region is CASSSAGTNTGELFF. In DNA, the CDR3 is TGTGCCAGCAGCTCGGCCGGGACGAACACCGGGGAGCTGTTTTTT.

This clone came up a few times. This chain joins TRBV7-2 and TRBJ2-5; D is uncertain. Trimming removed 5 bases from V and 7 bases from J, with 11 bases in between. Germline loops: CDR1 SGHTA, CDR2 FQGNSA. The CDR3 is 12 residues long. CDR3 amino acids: CASSNLPGTQYF. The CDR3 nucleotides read TGTGCCAGCAGCAATCTACCGGGGACCCAGTACTTC.

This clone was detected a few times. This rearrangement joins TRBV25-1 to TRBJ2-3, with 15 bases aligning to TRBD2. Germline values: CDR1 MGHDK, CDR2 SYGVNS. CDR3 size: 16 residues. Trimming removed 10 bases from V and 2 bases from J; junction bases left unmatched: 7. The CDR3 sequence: CATGLAGGMYTDTQYF. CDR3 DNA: TGTGCCACCGGACTAGCGGGGGGGATGTACACAGATACGCAGTATTTT.

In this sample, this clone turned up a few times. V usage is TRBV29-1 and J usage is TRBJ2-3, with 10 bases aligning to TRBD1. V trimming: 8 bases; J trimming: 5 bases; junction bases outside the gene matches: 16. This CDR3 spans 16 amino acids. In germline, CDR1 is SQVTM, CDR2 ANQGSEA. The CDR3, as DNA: TGCAGCTCCCGACAGGGGGCTTTTGATATCCAAGATACGCAGTATTTT. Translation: CSSRQGAFDIQDTQYF.

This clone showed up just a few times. The CDR3 DNA sequence: TGTGCCATCCCCAGTTATCGAGACACTAGTGGCTACACCTTC. This codes for CAIPSYRDTSGYTF. V gene TRBV7-9 combines with J gene TRBJ1-2; D is ambiguous. The germline V gene has CDR1 SEHNR and CDR2 FQNEAQ (reference sequence). Trimming took 10 bases from V and 7 from J, leaving 22 bases between them. CDR3 length: 14 amino acids.

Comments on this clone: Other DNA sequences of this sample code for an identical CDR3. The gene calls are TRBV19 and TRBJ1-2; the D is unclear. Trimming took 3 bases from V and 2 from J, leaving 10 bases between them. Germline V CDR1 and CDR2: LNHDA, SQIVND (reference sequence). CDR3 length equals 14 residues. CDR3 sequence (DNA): TGTGCCAGTAGTATCAGTGGGGAAAACTATGGCTACACCTTC. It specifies CASSISGENYGYTF.